The clone carrying this T cell receptor beta chain was observed many times. This sample was taken from a study of early T cells in non-severe SARS-CoV-2 infection. Overall study context: Unsorted whole blood bulk RNA was sequenced, with unpaired chains.

V was pared by 2 bases and J by 4 bases, with 9 bases between. This CDR3 has 14 amino acids. Germline V lookup: CDR1 LGHDT, CDR2 YNNKEL (reference sequence). Unique molecular identifiers (one per individual cDNA molecule) were attached. TCRdb ran MiXCR on the 5' RACE reads and lists one entry per CDR3 protein. This repertoire shows 83,000 or so distinct CDR3 sequences, roughly 10% found once; its top ten account for about 8.2%. The receptor was derived from an adult who was a healthcare worker with PCR-confirmed SARS-CoV-2 infection or an uninfected control (not recorded which). The rearrangement uses TRBV3-1 and TRBJ2-1; D not resolved. The sequences come from whole blood, collected at baseline. CDR3 nucleotides: TGTGCCAGCAGCCAATTCGAGGCGTACAATGAGCAGTTCTTC. Translation gives CASSQFEAYNEQFF.